What follows are 7 T cell receptor beta chains derived from one specimen sequenced in a study of human T cells and chemical hapten exposure. TCRdb analysed the RACE reads with MiXCR anew, one entry per CDR3 protein. Of tens of thousands of distinct CDR3 sequences detected, approximately 6.7% appear once; the ten largest clones hold over 1.5%. Time point meaning: pre-sensitization, week 0. This sample's treatment: therapeutic diphenylcyclopropenone sensitization with weekly scalp DPC. Specimen: whole blood, collected in connection with sensitization to the hapten diphenylcyclopropenone (DPC). These receptors all come from a woman aged 25 to 45 with alopecia areata. Some clones in this sample may be carry-over from other donors' samples.

This clonotype was detected ten times or more. The gene calls are TRBV20-1 and TRBJ1-6; 9 nucleotides line up with TRBD1. CDR3 length: 18 residues. J was trimmed by 4 bases and V by 6 bases; bases with no gene match: 16. Germline V gene sequence: CDR1 DFQATT, CDR2 SNEGSKA (reference sequence). The CDR3 region is CSAKPPGQGLTYNSPLHF. Here the CDR3 DNA reads TGCAGTGCCAAACCGCCGGGACAGGGCCTAACTTATAATTCACCCCTCCACTTT.

This clonotype is labeled medium-sized. The chain combines TRBV6-1 with TRBJ1-5; D call uncertain. The V end lost 3 bases, the J end lost 3 bases, and 9 bases lay between the germline ends. There are 14 residues in the CDR3. CDR1 MNHNS and CDR2 SASEGT come from the germline V gene. The CDR3 is CASSELQPNQPQHF. In nucleotides, the CDR3 is TGTGCCAGCAGTGAGTTACAGCCCAATCAGCCCCAGCATTTT.

The table lists this clonotype with many counts. This chain uses TRBV20-1 with TRBJ2-1; TRBD1 matches 7 bases. CDR1 is DFQATT, CDR2 SNEGSKA, per germline (reference sequence). The trim removed 1 base at V and 0 bases at J, leaving 6 bases unmatched. There are 16 residues in the CDR3. CDR3 in DNA: TGCAGTGCTAGAGTCAAGACAGGGAGCTCCTACAATGAGCAGTTCTTC. Translation gives CSARVKTGSSYNEQFF.

This clonotype was observed at least ten times. The chain employs TRBV7-2 and TRBJ1-4, with D possibly matching TRBD1 (6 bases). The CDR3 runs 15 residues. Germline loops: CDR1 SGHTA, CDR2 FQGNSA. The V and J ends lost 6 bases and 3 bases respectively, with 14 bases between them. Here the CDR3 reads CASSRKTGSNEKLFF. CDR3 in DNA: TGTGCCAGCAGTCGGAAGACAGGCTCTAATGAAAAACTGTTTTTT.

Ten or more counts support this clonotype. DNA for the CDR3: TGTGCCAGCAGCTCTAGAATGACAGGGGGAGATGGCTACACCTTC. Its protein is CASSSRMTGGDGYTF. V and J are TRBV7-9 and TRBJ1-2; TRBD1 aligns across 9 bases. Per germline, CDR1 SEHNR and CDR2 FQNEAQ (reference sequence). V dropped 4 bases and J dropped 6; count of bases not matched to a gene: 9. This CDR3 region has 15 residues.

This clonotype showed up many times. J is TRBJ2-3 and V is TRBV7-8; D ambiguous. Germline V gives CDR1 SGHVS, CDR2 FQNEAQ. Trimming removed 3 bases from V and 6 bases from J, with 7 bases in between. This CDR3 is built from 12 residues. The CDR3 bases are TGTGCCAGCAGCTTTATTTCCGATACGCAGTATTTT. Protein product: CASSFISDTQYF.

In its sample, this clonotype was seen a few times. This chain uses TRBV14 with TRBJ2-5, with 12 bases aligning to TRBD2. The V segment lost 2 bases and the J segment 2 bases; nucleotides outside the gene matches: 9. The CDR3 totals 18 residues. Per germline, CDR1 SGHDN and CDR2 FVKESK. CDR3 nucleotides: TGTGCCAGCAGCCAAAGGGAAAGGACTAGCGGGGTACAAGAGACCCAGTACTTC. Its translation is CASSQRERTSGVQETQYF.